This T cell receptor beta chain was recorded in a study of T cell changes during pregnancy in multiple sclerosis. The CDR3 contains 16 residues. The germline gives CDR1 MNHNS, CDR2 SASEGT. The V end was cut by 2 bases, the J end by 4 bases, with 15 bases between. Sequencing was performed with immunoSEQ multiplex PCR; in TCRdb, only in-frame clones are kept and a portion is missing. This table has tens of thousands of clones, nearly 90% appearing once. The clonotype was recovered from a female donor in good health, enrolled as a control in a pregnancy study. Sequencing was performed on peripheral blood, taken after pregnancy. The V and J genes are TRBV6-1 and TRBJ2-1, with TRBD2 as a possible D gene (6 bases). The CDR3 DNA reads as TGTGCCAGCAGTGAATATCAAGGGAGCGGGTACAATGAGCAGTTCTTC. It is translated as CASSEYQGSGYNEQFF.